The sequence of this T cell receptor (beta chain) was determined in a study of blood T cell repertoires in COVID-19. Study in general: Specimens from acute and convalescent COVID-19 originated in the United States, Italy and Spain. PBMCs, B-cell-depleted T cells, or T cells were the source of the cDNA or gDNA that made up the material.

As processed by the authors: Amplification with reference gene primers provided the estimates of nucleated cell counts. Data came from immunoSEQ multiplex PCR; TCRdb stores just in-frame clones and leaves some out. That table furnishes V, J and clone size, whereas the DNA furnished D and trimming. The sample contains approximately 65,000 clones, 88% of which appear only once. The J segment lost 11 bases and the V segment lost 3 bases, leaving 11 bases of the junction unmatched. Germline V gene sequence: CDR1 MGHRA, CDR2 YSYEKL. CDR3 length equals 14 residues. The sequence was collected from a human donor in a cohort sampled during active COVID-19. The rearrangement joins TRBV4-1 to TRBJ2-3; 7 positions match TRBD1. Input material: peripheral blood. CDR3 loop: CASSHANRDSEQYF. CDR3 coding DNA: TGCGCCAGCAGCCACGCGAACCGGGACAGTGAGCAGTATTTT.